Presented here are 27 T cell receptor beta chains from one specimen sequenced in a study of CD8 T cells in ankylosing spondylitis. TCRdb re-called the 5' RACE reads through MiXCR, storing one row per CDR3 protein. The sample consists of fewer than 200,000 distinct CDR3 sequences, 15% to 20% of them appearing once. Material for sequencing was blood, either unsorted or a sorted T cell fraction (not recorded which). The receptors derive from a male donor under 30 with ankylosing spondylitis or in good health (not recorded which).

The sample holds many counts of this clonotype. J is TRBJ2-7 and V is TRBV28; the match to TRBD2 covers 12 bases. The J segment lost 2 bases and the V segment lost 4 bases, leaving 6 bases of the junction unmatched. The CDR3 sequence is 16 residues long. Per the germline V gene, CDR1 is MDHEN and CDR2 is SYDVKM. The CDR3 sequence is CASSSLTSGRTYEQYF. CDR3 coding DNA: TGTGCCAGCAGTTCGCTGACTAGCGGGAGAACCTACGAGCAGTACTTC. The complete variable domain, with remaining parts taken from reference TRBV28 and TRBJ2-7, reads DVKVTQSSRYLVKRTGEKVFLECVQDMDHENMFWYRQDPGLGLRLIYFSYDVKMKEKGDIPEGYSVSREKKERFSLILESASTNQTSMYLCASSSLTSGRTYEQYFGPGTRLTVT.

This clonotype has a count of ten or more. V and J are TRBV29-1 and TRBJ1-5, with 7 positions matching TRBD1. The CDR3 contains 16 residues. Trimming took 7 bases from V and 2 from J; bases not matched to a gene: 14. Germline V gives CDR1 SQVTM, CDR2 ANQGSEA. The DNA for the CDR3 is TGCAGCGAAAGTTCGATCCAGGGGGTGGGCAATCAGCCCCAGCATTTT. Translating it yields CSESSIQGVGNQPQHF.

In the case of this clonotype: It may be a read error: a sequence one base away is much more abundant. CDR3 sequence: CASSQYDRAHPQHF. For the CDR3, the DNA is TGTGCCAGCAGCCAATACGACAGGGCCCATCCCCAGCATTTT. The chain joins TRBV12-3 or TRBV12-4 to TRBJ1-5; 7 bases match TRBD1. The CDR3 has 14 amino acids. V lost 6 bases to trimming and J lost 10 bases; unmatched junction nucleotides: 12.

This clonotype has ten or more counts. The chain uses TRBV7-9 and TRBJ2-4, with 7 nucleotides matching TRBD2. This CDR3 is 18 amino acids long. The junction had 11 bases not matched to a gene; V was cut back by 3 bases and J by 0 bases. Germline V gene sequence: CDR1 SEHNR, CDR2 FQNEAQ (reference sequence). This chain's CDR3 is CASSFDGGSHLAKNIQYF. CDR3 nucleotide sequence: TGTGCCAGCAGCTTCGACGGCGGGAGTCACCTAGCCAAAAACATTCAGTACTTC. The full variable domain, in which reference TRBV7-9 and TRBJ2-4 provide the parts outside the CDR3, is DTGVSQNPRHKITKRGQNVTFRCDPISEHNRLYWYRQTLGQGPEFLTYFQNEAQLEKSRLLSDRFSAERPKGSFSTLEIQRTEQGDSAMYLCASSFDGGSHLAKNIQYFGAGTRLSVL.

In DNA form, the CDR3 reads TGTGCCACCAGTGACCCGATCCAGACTAGCGGGAGTTCAGATACGCAGTATTTT. It encodes CATSDPIQTSGSSDTQYF. The chain links TRBV24-1 to TRBJ2-3; 12 bases fit TRBD2. Per germline, CDR1 KGHDR and CDR2 SFDVKD. The V gene end was trimmed by 4 bases and the J gene end by 4 bases; junction bases not matched to a gene: 11. This CDR3 spans 18 amino acids.

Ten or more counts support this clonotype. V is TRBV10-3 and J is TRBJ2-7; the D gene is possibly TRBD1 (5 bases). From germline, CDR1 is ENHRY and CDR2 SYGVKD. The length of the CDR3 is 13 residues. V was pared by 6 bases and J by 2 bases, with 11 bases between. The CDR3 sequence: CAIRPGQTYEQYV. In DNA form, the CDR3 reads TGTGCCATCAGACCCGGACAAACCTACGAGCAGTACGTC.

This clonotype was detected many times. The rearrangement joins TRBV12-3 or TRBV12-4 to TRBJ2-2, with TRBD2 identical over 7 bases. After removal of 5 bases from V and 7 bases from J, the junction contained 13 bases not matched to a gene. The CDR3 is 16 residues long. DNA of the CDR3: TGTGCCAGCAGTCCTTTTTGGCGGGAGCCGGTCGGGGAGCTGTTTTTT. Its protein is CASSPFWREPVGELFF.

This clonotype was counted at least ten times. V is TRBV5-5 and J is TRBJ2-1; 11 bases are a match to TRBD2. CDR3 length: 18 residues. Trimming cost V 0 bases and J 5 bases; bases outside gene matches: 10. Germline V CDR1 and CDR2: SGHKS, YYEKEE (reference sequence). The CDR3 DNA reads TGTGCCAGCAGCTTGGGCGGAATAGCGGGAGGGCCGAACAATGAGCAGTTCTTC. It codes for CASSLGGIAGGPNNEQFF.

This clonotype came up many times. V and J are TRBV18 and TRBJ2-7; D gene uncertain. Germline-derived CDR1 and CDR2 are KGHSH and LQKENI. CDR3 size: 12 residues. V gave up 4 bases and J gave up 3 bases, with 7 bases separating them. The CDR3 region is CASSRRSYEQYF. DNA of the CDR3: TGTGCCAGCTCACGCAGGAGCTACGAGCAGTACTTC.

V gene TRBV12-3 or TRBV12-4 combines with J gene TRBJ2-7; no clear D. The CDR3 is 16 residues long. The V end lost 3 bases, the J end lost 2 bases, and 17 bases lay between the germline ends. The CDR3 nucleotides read TGTGCCAGCAGTTTTTTCGATGGGAAGGTCCCCTACGAGCAGTACTTC. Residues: CASSFFDGKVPYEQYF.

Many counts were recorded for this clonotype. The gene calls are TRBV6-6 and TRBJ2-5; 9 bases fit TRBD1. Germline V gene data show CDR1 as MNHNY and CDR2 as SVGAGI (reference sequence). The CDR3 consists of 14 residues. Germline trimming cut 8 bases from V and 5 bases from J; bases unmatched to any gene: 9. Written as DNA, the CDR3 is TGTGCCAGCTATAGGGGGACAGGGAAGGAGACCCAGTACTTC. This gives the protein CASYRGTGKETQYF.

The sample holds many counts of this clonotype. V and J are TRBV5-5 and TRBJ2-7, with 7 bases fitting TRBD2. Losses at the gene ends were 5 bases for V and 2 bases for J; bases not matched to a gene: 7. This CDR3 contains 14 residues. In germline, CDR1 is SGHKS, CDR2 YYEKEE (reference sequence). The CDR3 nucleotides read TGTGCCAGCAGTGGGGGGGTAAGGACCTACGAGCAGTACGTC. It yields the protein CASSGGVRTYEQYV.

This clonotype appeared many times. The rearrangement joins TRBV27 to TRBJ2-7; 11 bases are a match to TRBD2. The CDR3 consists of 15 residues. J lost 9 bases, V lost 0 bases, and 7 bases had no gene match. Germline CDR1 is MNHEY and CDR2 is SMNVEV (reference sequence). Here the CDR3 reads CASSLSGLADFWQYF. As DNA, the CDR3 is TGTGCCAGCAGTTTATCGGGACTAGCGGACTTCTGGCAGTACTTC.

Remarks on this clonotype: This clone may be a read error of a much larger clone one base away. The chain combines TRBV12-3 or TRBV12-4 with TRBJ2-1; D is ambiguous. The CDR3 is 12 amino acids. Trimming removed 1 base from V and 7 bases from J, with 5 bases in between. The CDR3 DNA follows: TGTGCCAGCAGTTTAGTCCCGAATGAGCAGTTCTTC. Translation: CASSLVPNEQFF.

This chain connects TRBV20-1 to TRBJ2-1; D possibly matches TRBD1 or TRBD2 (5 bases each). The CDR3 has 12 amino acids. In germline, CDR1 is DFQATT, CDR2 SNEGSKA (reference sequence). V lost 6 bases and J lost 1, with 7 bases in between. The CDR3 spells CSAGTSYNEQFF. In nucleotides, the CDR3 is TGCAGTGCGGGGACGTCCTACAATGAGCAGTTCTTC.

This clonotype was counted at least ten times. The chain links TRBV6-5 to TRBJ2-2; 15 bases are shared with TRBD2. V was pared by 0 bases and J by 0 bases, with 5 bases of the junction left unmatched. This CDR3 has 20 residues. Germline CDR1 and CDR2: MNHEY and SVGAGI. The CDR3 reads CASSYSGLAGGPANTGELFF. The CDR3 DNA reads TGTGCCAGCAGTTACTCAGGACTAGCGGGAGGGCCGGCGAACACCGGGGAGCTGTTTTTT.

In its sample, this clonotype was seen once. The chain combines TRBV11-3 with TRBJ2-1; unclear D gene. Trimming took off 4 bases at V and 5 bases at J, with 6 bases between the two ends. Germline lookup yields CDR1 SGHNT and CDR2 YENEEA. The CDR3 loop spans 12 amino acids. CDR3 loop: CASSYDDNEQFF. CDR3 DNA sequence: TGTGCCAGCAGCTATGATGACAATGAGCAGTTCTTC.

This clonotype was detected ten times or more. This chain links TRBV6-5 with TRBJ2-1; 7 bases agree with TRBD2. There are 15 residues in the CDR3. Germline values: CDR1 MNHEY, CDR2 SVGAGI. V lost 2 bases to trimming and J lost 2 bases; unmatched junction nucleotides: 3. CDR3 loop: CASSYSGAAYNEQFF. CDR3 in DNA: TGTGCCAGCAGTTACAGCGGGGCAGCCTACAATGAGCAGTTCTTC.

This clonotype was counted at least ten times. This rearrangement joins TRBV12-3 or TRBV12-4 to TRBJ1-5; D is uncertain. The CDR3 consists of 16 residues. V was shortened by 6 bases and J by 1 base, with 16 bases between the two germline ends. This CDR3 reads CASSLEATVSNQPQHF. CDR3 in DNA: TGTGCCAGCAGCCTGGAGGCAACGGTGAGCAATCAGCCCCAGCATTTT.

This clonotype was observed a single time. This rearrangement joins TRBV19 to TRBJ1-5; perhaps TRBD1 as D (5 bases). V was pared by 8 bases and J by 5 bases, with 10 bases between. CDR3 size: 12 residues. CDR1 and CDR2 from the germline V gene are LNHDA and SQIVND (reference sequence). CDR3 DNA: TGTGCCAGTCAGGGACGGGATCAGCCCCAGCATTTT. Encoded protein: CASQGRDQPQHF.

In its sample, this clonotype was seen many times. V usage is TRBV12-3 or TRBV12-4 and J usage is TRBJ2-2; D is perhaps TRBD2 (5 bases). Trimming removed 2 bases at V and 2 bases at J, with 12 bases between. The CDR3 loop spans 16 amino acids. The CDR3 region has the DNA TGTGCCAGCAGTTTAACGGGAAGGCTTAACACCGGGGAGCTGTTTTTT. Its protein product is CASSLTGRLNTGELFF.

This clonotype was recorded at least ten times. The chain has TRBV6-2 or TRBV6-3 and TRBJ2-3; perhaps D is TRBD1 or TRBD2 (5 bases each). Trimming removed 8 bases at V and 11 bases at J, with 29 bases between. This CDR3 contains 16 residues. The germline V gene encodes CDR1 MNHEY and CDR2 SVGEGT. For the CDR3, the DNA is TGTGCCAGCGCTTTAGATGGGGCTAGCTTATCAGCCGGGCAGTATTTT. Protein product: CASALDGASLSAGQYF.

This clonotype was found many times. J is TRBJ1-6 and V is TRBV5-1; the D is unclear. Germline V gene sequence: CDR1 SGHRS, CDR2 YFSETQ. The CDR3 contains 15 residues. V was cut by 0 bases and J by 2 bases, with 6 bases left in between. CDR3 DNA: TGCGCCAGCAGCTTGGAGGGAACCTATAATTCACCCCTCCACTTT. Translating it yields CASSLEGTYNSPLHF.

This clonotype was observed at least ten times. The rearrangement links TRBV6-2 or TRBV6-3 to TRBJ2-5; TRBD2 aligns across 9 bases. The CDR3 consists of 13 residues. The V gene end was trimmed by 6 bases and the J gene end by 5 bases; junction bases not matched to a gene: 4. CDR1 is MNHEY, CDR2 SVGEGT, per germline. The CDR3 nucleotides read TGTGCCAGCAGCTGGACTAGCGTTGAGACCCAGTACTTC. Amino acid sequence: CASSWTSVETQYF.

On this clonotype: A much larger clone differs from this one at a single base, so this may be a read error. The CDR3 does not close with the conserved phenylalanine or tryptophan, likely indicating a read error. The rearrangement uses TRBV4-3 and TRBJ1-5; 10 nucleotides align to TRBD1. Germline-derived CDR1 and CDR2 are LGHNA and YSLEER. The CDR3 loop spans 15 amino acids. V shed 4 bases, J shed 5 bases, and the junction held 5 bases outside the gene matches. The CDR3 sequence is CASSLDRGRDQPQHS. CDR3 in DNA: TGCGCCAGCAGCCTCGACAGGGGGCGTGATCAGCCCCAGCATTCT.

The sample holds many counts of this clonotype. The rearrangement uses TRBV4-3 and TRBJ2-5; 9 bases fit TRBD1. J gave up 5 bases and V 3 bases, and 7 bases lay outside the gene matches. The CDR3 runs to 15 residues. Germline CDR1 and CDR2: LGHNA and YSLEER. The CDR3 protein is CASSHMTGGSETQYF. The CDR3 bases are TGCGCCAGCAGCCACATGACAGGGGGATCGGAGACCCAGTACTTC.

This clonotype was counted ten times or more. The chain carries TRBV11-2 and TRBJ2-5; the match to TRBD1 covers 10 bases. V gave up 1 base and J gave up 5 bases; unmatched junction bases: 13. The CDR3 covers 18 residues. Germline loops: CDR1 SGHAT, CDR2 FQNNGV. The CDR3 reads CASSLASDRGLLMETQYF. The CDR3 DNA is TGTGCCAGCAGCTTAGCAAGTGACAGGGGGCTTCTGATGGAGACCCAGTACTTC.